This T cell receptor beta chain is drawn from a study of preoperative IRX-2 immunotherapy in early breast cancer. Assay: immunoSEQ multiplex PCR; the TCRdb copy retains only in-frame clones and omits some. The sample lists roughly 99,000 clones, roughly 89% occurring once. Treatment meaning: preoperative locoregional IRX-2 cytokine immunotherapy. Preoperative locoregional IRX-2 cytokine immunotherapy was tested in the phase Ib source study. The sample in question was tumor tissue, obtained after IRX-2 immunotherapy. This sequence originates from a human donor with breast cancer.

The CDR3 DNA reads as TGTGCCAGCAGTTCCCGCGATAGCGGGAATGAGCAGTTCTTC. Its protein is CASSSRDSGNEQFF. The V call is TRBV27, the J call TRBJ2-1; 7 bases are a match to TRBD2. Unmatched junction bases numbered 7, after V lost 4 bases and J lost 7 bases. Germline CDR1 and CDR2: MNHEY and SMNVEV (reference sequence). This CDR3 spans 14 amino acids.